Following are 18 T cell receptor beta chains from one sample sequenced in a study of tumor-infiltrating lymphocytes in primary liver carcinoma. Total RNA (around 510 ng) served as template for TCR beta cDNA synthesis primed by a constant-region primer. Investigators got TCR beta libraries out of three nested multiplex PCR rounds, done with slightly modified ARM-PCR. Amplification in the first two PCR rounds was performed using TRBV1-TRBV30 forward primers and a C-beta reverse primer for roughly 10 cycles each. TCRdb called the multiplex PCR reads again in MiXCR, with one record for every CDR3 protein. The sample yields approximately 190,000 distinct CDR3 sequences, around four fifths seen once. Co-extracted RNA and DNA came from roughly 20-30 mg of unsorted bulk tissue. The sequenced sample consisted of tumor tissue from primary liver carcinoma. These receptors were taken from a man aged 35-49 years with primary liver carcinoma and hepatitis B virus infection.

Of note for this clonotype: Here the CDR3 omits its conserved ending phenylalanine or tryptophan, so a read error is the likely source. The chain recombines TRBV7-8 with TRBJ1-6; TRBD1 is a possible D gene (6 bases). CDR1 and CDR2 from the germline V gene are SGHVS and FQNEAQ. The CDR3 loop spans 15 amino acids. Trimming cost V 1 base and J 8 bases, with 12 bases left between them. This CDR3 reads CASSLGEGQDSPLHS. CDR3 bases: TGTGCCAGCAGCTTAGGAGAGGGACAAGATTCACCCCTCCACTCT.

This clonotype was observed a handful of times. No conserved phenylalanine or tryptophan ends this CDR3, so it is likely a read error. J is TRBJ2-3 and V is TRBV6-5, with 9 positions matching TRBD2. The germline V gene encodes CDR1 MNHEY and CDR2 SVGAGI. The V gene end was trimmed by 7 bases and the J gene end by 3 bases; junction bases not matched to a gene: 8. This CDR3 has 15 amino acids. The CDR3 loop is CASNAGLAGTDTQYI. CDR3 DNA: TGTGCCAGCAACGCAGGGCTAGCGGGAACAGATACGCAGTATATT.

A word on this clonotype: One base away lies a much larger clone, so this may be a sequencing read error. This rearrangement joins TRBV5-1 to TRBJ2-7; unclear D gene. The CDR3 is 13 residues long. Trimming left V 4 bases short and J 4 bases short, with 12 bases between. The germline V gene has CDR1 SGHRS and CDR2 YFSETQ. CDR3 nucleotide sequence: TGCGCCAGCAGCCGCGGAATAGAGTACGAGCAGTACTTC. Translation gives CASSRGIEYEQYF.

As to this clonotype: A read error may be the cause here, since a much bigger clone is one base away. The V and J genes are TRBV7-3 and TRBJ2-1, with TRBD1 as a possible D gene (6 bases). The length of the CDR3 is 13 residues. From germline, CDR1 is SGHTA and CDR2 FQGTGA. CDR3 DNA sequence: TGTGCCAGGAGCTTAGAGAGGGGGAATGAGCAGTTCTTC. It encodes CARSLERGNEQFF.

This clonotype was observed a single time. The rearrangement links TRBV4-3 to TRBJ2-2, with TRBD2 identical over 8 bases. Per germline, CDR1 LGHNA and CDR2 YSLEER. The V segment lost 2 bases and the J segment 13 bases; nucleotides outside the gene matches: 21. This CDR3 has 18 residues. The CDR3 DNA reads as TGCGCCAGCAGCCAAACCACTAGCGGACATACGAACACCGGGTTGCTGTTTTTT. Amino acids: CASSQTTSGHTNTGLLFF.

In the case of this clonotype: The junction departs from the called germline gene at one end, perhaps through a read error. This chain connects TRBV29-1 to TRBJ2-3, with D perhaps matching TRBD1 (5 bases). The J call is doubtful: the DNA matches TRBJ1-5 better. This CDR3 spans 13 amino acids. The V gene's germline CDR1 is SQVTM and CDR2 ANQGSEA. In DNA form, the CDR3 reads TGCAGTGTTGGGGGGACCCATACAGATACGCAGCATTTT. Translating it yields CSVGGTHTDTQHF.

For this clonotype: Germline and junction disagree at one end, which may indicate a read error. The chain joins TRBV11-2 to TRBJ2-6, with TRBD1 matching over 8 bases. The V gene's germline CDR1 is SGHAT and CDR2 FQNNGV. The CDR3 spans 21 residues. The CDR3 nucleotides are TGTGCCAGTAGCATGGGGGGAGACAGGGGCATGTCCCTCTCTGCGGCCAACGTCCTGACTTTC. This sequence encodes CASSMGGDRGMSLSAANVLTF.

This clonotype was detected ten times or more. The chain carries TRBV5-5 and TRBJ1-2; D might be TRBD1 (5 bases). CDR3 length: 15 amino acids. V gave up 1 base and J gave up 8 bases, with 18 bases separating them. CDR1 and CDR2 from the germline V gene are SGHKS and YYEKEE (reference sequence). The CDR3 loop is CASSLTWGEEGGYTF. CDR3 nucleotide sequence: TGTGCCAGCAGCTTGACCTGGGGGGAGGAAGGCGGCTACACCTTC.

Comment on this clonotype: Because it lacks the conserved phenylalanine or tryptophan at the end, this CDR3 is likely a read error. The DNA is omitted, as the CDR3 cannot be located on it reliably, and the CDR3 follows TCRdb's listing. This chain links TRBV6-5 with TRBJ1-2; the listed D gene, TRBD1, was not tested against the DNA. Counting both end residues, the CDR3 totals 15 amino acids. Germline V gene data show CDR1 as MNHEY and CDR2 as SVGAGI. CDR3: CASSPQGTANYDYTL.

On this clonotype: The junction does not match germline at one end; this may be a read error. V usage is TRBV6-1 and J usage is TRBJ2-1, with D possibly matching TRBD2 (5 bases). Per germline, CDR1 MNHNS and CDR2 SASEGT. The CDR3 has 15 residues. Here the CDR3 DNA reads TGTGCCACCAGTCGAGAGGACTGGTCATACAATGAGCAGTTCTTC. Protein: CATSREDWSYNEQFF.

The gene calls are TRBV29-1 and TRBJ2-5; the D gene is possibly TRBD1 (6 bases). Germline V lookup: CDR1 SQVTM, CDR2 ANQGSEA. This CDR3 comprises 14 residues. This CDR3 is CGLRTAPFQETQYF. The CDR3, as DNA: TGCGGCCTTAGGACAGCACCGTTTCAAGAGACCCAGTACTTC.

Details on this clonotype: A read error is likely, as this CDR3 ends without the conserved phenylalanine or tryptophan. The rearrangement links TRBV6-1 to TRBJ2-2; D uncertain. Trimming removed 2 bases at V and 4 bases at J, with 11 bases between. The CDR3 covers 15 residues. Per germline, CDR1 MNHNS and CDR2 SASEGT. CDR3 region: CASSESVHTTGELFY. The DNA of the CDR3 is TGTGCCAGCAGTGAAAGCGTGCATACCACCGGGGAGCTGTTTTAT.

Note on this clonotype: One end of the junction does not line up with germline, which may come from a read error. The chain carries TRBV5-5 and TRBJ2-2; the D gene is possibly TRBD1 (7 bases). Per germline, CDR1 SGHKS and CDR2 YYEKEE (reference sequence). The CDR3 spans 14 residues. This chain's CDR3 is CASSFGVGGGELSF. The CDR3, as DNA: TGTGCCAGCAGCTTTGGCGTAGGGGGCGGGGAGCTGTCTTTT.

A word on this clonotype: One junction end does not reproduce the germline sequence, and a read error may be involved. This chain links TRBV10-2 with TRBJ2-1; D unresolved. Germline loops: CDR1 WSHSY, CDR2 SAAADI. The CDR3 runs 12 residues. The CDR3 reads CASIRSTNEQSF. The CDR3, as DNA: TGCGCCAGCATCCGGAGCACAAATGAGCAGTCCTTC.

This clonotype was seen a few times. A much larger clone differs from this one at a single base, so this may be a read error. The chain employs TRBV13 and TRBJ2-1; 10 nucleotides match TRBD2. The ends lost 3 bases at V and 1 base at J; junction bases unmatched: 3. The CDR3 runs 16 residues. In germline, CDR1 is PRHDT, CDR2 FYEKMQ (reference sequence). CDR3 in amino acids: CASSFRTSGSYNEQFF. The CDR3 DNA follows: TGTGCCAGCAGCTTTCGGACTAGCGGATCCTACAATGAGCAGTTCTTC.

Comments on this clonotype: This may be a read error: a much more frequent sequence differs by one nucleotide. The chain recombines TRBV28 with TRBJ2-5, with D maybe TRBD2 (6 bases). This CDR3 has 14 amino acids. The germline V gene encodes CDR1 MDHEN and CDR2 SYDVKM. Trimming shortened V by 10 bases and J by 0 bases, and 15 bases separated the two germline ends. The CDR3 sequence: CATQPEGDQETQYF. In DNA form, the CDR3 reads TGTGCCACCCAACCGGAGGGAGACCAAGAGACCCAGTACTTC.

Regarding this clonotype: One end of the junction fails to match germline, which may point to a read error. The chain joins TRBV6-5 to TRBJ2-7, with D possibly being TRBD2 (7 bases). This CDR3 contains 13 residues. Germline V lookup: CDR1 MNHEY, CDR2 SVGAGI. CDR3 DNA sequence: TGTACCAGCATCGGACTAGTTGGGGGCAAACAGTACTTC. Translating it yields CTSIGLVGGKQYF.

As to this clonotype: Sequence at one end of the junction differs from germline and may be a read error. The V gene is TRBV14, the J gene TRBJ2-1; possibly TRBD2 for D (6 bases). CDR1 is SGHDN and CDR2 is FVKESK in the germline V gene. The CDR3 runs to 16 residues. CDR3 loop: CASSAVAEWVNSEEFF. CDR3 nucleotide sequence: TGTGCCAGCAGTGCCGTAGCGGAATGGGTAAACAGTGAGGAGTTCTTC.